These 11 T cell receptor beta chains originate from one sample sequenced in a study of PD-1 blockade in classical Hodgkin lymphoma. Method: immunoSEQ multiplex PCR; TCRdb's copy keeps in-frame clones and lacks some. Here the sample spans more than 25,000 clones, approximately 80% being singletons. Time point defined: cycle 4 day 1 (C4D1), after six to seven weeks of nivolumab. Relapses following autologous stem cell transplantation were seen in all patients, with brentuximab vedotin exposure varying. It was by magnetic negative selection that CD4+ T cells were purified from thawed PBMCs. The material sequenced was CD4+ T cells from blood, taken before the fourth cycle of nivolumab. The receptor source for this set is a human donor with classical Hodgkin lymphoma.

This chain connects TRBV6-6 to TRBJ1-4, with a possible D match to TRBD1 (6 bases). Germline CDR1 reads MNHNY; CDR2 reads SVGAGI (reference sequence). CDR3 length: 15 residues. V lost 5 bases and J 7 bases, leaving 17 bases between the germline ends. The CDR3 sequence is CASSAPGGAGEKLFF. Written as DNA, the CDR3 is TGTGCCAGCAGTGCCCCGGGGGGGGCGGGTGAAAAACTGTTTTTT.

This chain joins TRBV5-1 and TRBJ1-3; weak D call: TRBD1 (6 bases). Trimming left V 4 bases short and J 2 bases short, with 13 bases between. The germline V gene encodes CDR1 SGHRS and CDR2 YFSETQ. CDR3 length: 15 residues. CDR3 loop: CASSQIGTTGNTIYF. CDR3 nucleotides: TGCGCCAGCAGCCAAATAGGGACAACTGGAAACACCATATATTTT.

The J gene is TRBJ2-5, the V gene TRBV19; D uncertain. The germline V gene has CDR1 LNHDA and CDR2 SQIVND (reference sequence). V gave up 5 bases and J gave up 5 bases, with 9 bases separating them. The CDR3 runs 12 residues. This CDR3 reads CASSPGDETQYF. CDR3 DNA sequence: TGTGCCAGTAGTCCAGGAGACGAGACCCAGTACTTC.

The chain recombines TRBV5-1 with TRBJ2-5, with TRBD2 identical over 7 bases. The CDR3 is 14 residues long. V was pared by 4 bases and J by 5 bases, with 8 bases of the junction left unmatched. Looked up from germline, CDR1 is SGHRS and CDR2 is YFSETQ. The CDR3 reads CASSPLAAGETQYF. The CDR3 coding sequence is TGCGCCAGCAGCCCCCTAGCGGCGGGGGAGACCCAGTACTTC.

This rearrangement joins TRBV5-1 to TRBJ2-2; no clear D gene. From germline, CDR1 is SGHRS and CDR2 YFSETQ. This CDR3 has 15 residues. Deletions cut 8 bases from V and 0 bases from J, with 14 bases between. The CDR3 spells CASEKGGPNTGELFF. The CDR3 DNA is TGCGCCAGTGAGAAAGGTGGACCGAACACCGGGGAGCTGTTTTTT.

This clone was picked up one time. This chain joins TRBV5-1 and TRBJ2-2, with 7 bases aligning to TRBD2. Germline CDR1 reads SGHRS; CDR2 reads YFSETQ. The CDR3 extends over 17 amino acids. V shed 3 bases and J 4 bases; nucleotides not matched to a gene: 12. The CDR3 sequence is CASSSTGPSGGTGELFF. The CDR3 DNA follows: TGCGCCAGCAGCTCCACCGGGCCCTCGGGGGGCACCGGGGAGCTGTTTTTT.

The rearrangement joins TRBV5-1 to TRBJ1-4, with D maybe TRBD1 (5 bases). The CDR3 covers 16 residues. V lost 0 bases and J 8 bases, leaving 17 bases between the germline ends. Per germline, CDR1 SGHRS and CDR2 YFSETQ. CDR3 sequence (DNA): TGCGCCAGCAGCTTGGCCGGGACGCAAAATGTGGAAAAACTGTTTTTT. It translates to CASSLAGTQNVEKLFF. Filled out from reference TRBV5-1 and TRBJ1-4, the complete variable domain reads KAGVTQTPRYLIKTRGQQVTLSCSPISGHRSVSWYQQTPGQGLQFLFEYFSETQRNKGNFPGRFSGRQFSNSRSEMNVSTLELGDSALYLCASSLAGTQNVEKLFFGSGTQLSVL.

This chain joins TRBV5-1 and TRBJ1-1; tentative D call: TRBD1 (6 bases). Germline V gene lookup returns CDR1 SGHRS and CDR2 YFSETQ. V was pared by 3 bases and J by 6 bases, with 18 bases between. This CDR3 spans 15 amino acids. The CDR3 sequence is CASSYGAPGGSEAFF. Here the CDR3 DNA reads TGCGCCAGCAGCTACGGTGCCCCCGGGGGCTCTGAAGCTTTCTTT.

The chain links TRBV5-1 to TRBJ1-5; D remains ambiguous. V lost 0 bases, J lost 5 bases, and 15 bases lay in between. This CDR3 contains 16 residues. Germline CDR1 is SGHRS and CDR2 is YFSETQ. CDR3 in amino acids: CASSLGRAASYQPQHF. CDR3 DNA: TGCGCCAGCAGCTTGGGCCGGGCGGCGTCCTATCAGCCCCAGCATTTT.

The chain recombines TRBV5-1 with TRBJ1-4; maybe TRBD1 (6 bases). The CDR3 is made up of 13 amino acids. Trimming took 4 bases from V and 6 from J, leaving 10 bases between them. The germline gives CDR1 SGHRS, CDR2 YFSETQ. In DNA form, the CDR3 reads TGCGCCAGCAGCCTGACAGGCTATGAAAAACTGTTTTTT. Translating gives CASSLTGYEKLFF.

This chain uses TRBV20-1 with TRBJ2-1; D unresolved. The V end was cut by 3 bases, the J end by 10 bases, with 10 bases between. The germline gives CDR1 DFQATT, CDR2 SNEGSKA (reference sequence). The CDR3 runs to 11 residues. The CDR3 sequence is CSASEEQEQFF. DNA of the CDR3: TGCAGTGCTAGCGAAGAACAAGAGCAGTTCTTC.